This T cell receptor (beta chain) was profiled in a study of shared clonotypes between healthy human individuals. Overall study results and limits: With a few donors compared, 4% to 5.5% of naive CD4 clonotypes were shared.

The ends lost 4 bases at V and 11 bases at J; junction bases unmatched: 17. Per germline, CDR1 SGHNT and CDR2 YYREEE (reference sequence). The CDR3 totals 15 residues. Terminally differentiated effector memory CD45RA+ cells were left out of the naive CD8 fraction, which was CD45RO-negative and positively selected for CCR7. Details on this clone: Its specificity is unknown.

Data came from immunoSEQ multiplex PCR; TCRdb stores just in-frame clones and leaves some out. This sample has some 2 million clones, with around 96% found just once. Sequenced input: naive CD8+ T cells sorted from blood. This receptor was obtained from a man aged 18 to 30 in good health. The rearrangement uses TRBV5-4 and TRBJ2-7; 8 bases agree with TRBD1. Written as DNA, the CDR3 is TGTGCCAGCAGCCGTGACAGGGGCATTGATACGGCGGAGTACTTC. As protein: CASSRDRGIDTAEYF.